This TCR beta chain comes out of a study of T cell responses to AZD1222 COVID-19 vaccine. The protocol was immunoSEQ multiplex PCR, while the TCRdb copy is restricted to in-frame clones and leaves out a portion. The sample carries around 100,000 clones, around 90% recorded once. This clone was seen just once. The CDR3 contains 16 residues. CDR1 LNHDA and CDR2 SQIVND come from the germline V gene (reference sequence). Trimming pared 5 bases from V and 0 bases from J, leaving 16 bases between. This TCR was sampled from an adult in good health. The sample consisted of peripheral blood, taken on day 0 of AZD1222 vaccination. The chain joins TRBV19 to TRBJ1-2; possible D gene TRBD1, 5 bases. As DNA, the CDR3 is TGTGCCAGTAGTGGGGGTCTGACAGATACTAACTATGGCTACACCTTC. The encoded protein is CASSGGLTDTNYGYTF.